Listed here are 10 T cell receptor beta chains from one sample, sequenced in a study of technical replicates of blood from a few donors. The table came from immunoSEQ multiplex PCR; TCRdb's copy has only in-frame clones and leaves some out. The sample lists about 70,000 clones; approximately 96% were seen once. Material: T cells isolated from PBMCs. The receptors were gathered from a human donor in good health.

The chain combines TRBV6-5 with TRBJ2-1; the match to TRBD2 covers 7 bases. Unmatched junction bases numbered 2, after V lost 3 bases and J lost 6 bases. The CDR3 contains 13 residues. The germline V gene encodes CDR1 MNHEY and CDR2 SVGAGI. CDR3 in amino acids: CASSYGRGNEQFF. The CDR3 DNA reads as TGTGCCAGCAGTTATGGGAGGGGCAATGAGCAGTTCTTC.

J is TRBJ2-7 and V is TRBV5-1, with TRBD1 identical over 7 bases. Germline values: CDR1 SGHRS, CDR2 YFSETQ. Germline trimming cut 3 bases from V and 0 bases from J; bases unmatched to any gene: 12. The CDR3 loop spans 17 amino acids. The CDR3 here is CASSYTQTYRGSYEQYF. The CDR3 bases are TGCGCCAGCAGCTATACACAAACCTACAGGGGCTCCTACGAGCAGTACTTC.

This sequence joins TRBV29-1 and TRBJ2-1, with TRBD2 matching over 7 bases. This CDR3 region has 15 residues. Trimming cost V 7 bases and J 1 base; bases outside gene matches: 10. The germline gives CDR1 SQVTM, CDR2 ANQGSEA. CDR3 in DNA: TGCAGCGCCGACGATAGTAGCGGGTCCTACAATGAGCAGTTCTTC. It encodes CSADDSSGSYNEQFF.

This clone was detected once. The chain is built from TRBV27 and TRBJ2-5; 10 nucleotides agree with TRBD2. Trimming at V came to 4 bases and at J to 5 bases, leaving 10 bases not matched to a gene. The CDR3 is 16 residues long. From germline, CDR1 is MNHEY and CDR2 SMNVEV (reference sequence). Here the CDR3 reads CASSSLAGGQGETQYF. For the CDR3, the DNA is TGTGCCAGCAGTTCATTAGCGGGAGGTCAAGGGGAGACCCAGTACTTC.

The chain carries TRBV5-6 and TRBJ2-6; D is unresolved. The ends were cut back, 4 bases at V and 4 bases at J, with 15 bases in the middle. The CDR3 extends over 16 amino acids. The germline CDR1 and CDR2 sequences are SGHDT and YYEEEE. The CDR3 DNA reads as TGTGCCAGCAGCCCCCTGGTGGGCCCCGGGGCCAACGTCCTGACTTTC. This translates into CASSPLVGPGANVLTF.

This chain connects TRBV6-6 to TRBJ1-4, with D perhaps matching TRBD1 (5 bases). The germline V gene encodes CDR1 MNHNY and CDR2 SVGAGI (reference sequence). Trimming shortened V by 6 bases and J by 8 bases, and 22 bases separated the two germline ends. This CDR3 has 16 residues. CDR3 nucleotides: TGTGCCAGCAGGGGCGCCCAGGGTGATTCCTACGAAAAACTGTTTTTT. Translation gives CASRGAQGDSYEKLFF.

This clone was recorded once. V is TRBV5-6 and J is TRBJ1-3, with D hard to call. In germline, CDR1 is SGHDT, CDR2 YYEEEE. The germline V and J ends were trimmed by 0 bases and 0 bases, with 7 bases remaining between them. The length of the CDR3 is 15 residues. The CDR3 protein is CASSLGLLSGNTIYF. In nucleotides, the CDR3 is TGTGCCAGCAGCTTGGGACTCCTCTCTGGAAACACCATATATTTT.

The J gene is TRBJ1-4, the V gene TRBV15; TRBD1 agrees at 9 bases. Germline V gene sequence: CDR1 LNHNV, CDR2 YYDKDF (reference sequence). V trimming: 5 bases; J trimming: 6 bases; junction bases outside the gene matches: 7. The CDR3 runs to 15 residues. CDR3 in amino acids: CATSSYRGLDEKLFF. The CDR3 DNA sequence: TGTGCCACCAGCTCCTACAGGGGGCTGGATGAAAAACTGTTTTTT.

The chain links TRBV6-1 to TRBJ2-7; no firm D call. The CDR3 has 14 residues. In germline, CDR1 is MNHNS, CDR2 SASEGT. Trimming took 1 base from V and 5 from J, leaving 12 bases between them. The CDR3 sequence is CASSEGSSGDEQYF. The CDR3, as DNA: TGTGCCAGCAGTGAAGGGTCGTCGGGTGACGAGCAGTACTTC.

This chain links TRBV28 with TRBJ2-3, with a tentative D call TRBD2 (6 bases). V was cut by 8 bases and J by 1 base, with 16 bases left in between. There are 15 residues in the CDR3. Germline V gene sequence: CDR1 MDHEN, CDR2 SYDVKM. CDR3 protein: CASQQAGSGTDTQYF. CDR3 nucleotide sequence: TGTGCCAGCCAACAGGCGGGATCGGGCACAGATACGCAGTATTTT.